This entry is about one T cell receptor beta chain. It lacks a known antigen. Base qualities are not provided; no much larger clone lies one nucleotide away. The source of the sample is a study of cytomegalovirus exposure and HLA in healthy donors (dated by TCRdb to about 2017). Looking at the study overall: According to an earlier analysis of several hundred of the donors, roughly 180 million T cells yielded some 120 million unique TCR beta sequences and more than 250 Gb of sequence data. Across some 400 genotyped donors of the cohort, an average of approximately 200,000 unique TCR beta nucleotide sequences per donor were sequenced, and roughly 20% of those sequences were non-productive. All discovery cohort repertoires had been generated using a single sequencing platform. Class I and class II HLA loci were covered by the typing at four-digit resolution. Genome-wide SNP genotypes for about 65% of the 666 donors were used in a later genetic analysis, which treated that subset as a discovery cohort. High-throughput TCR immunosequencing, statistical association of individual TCRs with disease status, and machine learning were combined to predict cytomegalovirus infection status. Of the roughly 420 genotyped donors, approximately 81% were placed in the genetic ancestry cluster associated with self-reported Caucasian donors. A later analysis re-examined previously published TCR beta repertoires from 600 to 700 donors and added high-resolution HLA genotyping to investigate patterns of TCR occurrence. Rather than drawing on any new phenotypic data, the later analysis identified candidate immune exposures from TCR beta sequences and the way those sequences occurred across donors. Using immunosequencing, the study profiled T cell repertoires from about 620 subjects and related those repertoires to cytomegalovirus serostatus. The number of typed donors differed by locus: roughly 620-640 for A, B, C, DRB1 and DQB1; about 520 for DQA1; some 610 for DPA1; and approximately 450 for DPB1. In an earlier analysis of roughly 600 of the donors, high-throughput TCR beta sequencing was used to judge whether each TCR beta V gene segment behaved as functional or pseudogenic. Five DR-DQ haplotypes were handled as single units for association and clustering, since linkage in the cohort was strong. About 300 gigabases of sequencing data and around 85 million unique TCR sequences made up an early release that covered approximately 650 HLA-typed donors. In addition to the first cohort of 666 subjects, a separate validation cohort of 130 or so different subjects was used. The aim of the study was to test whether cataloging public T cell receptors could identify signatures of past pathogen exposure. Donor age, sex, ethnicity and CMV serostatus were compiled together with the repertoire data. The full study reports these points: Broadly in line with IMGT annotations, most TCR beta V segments showed up in productive rearrangements about 87% or about 30% of the time in an earlier analysis of several hundred of the donors. Because HLA typing was unavailable for some donors at each locus, only the typed subset was used in association tests. The study gave a list of about 150 TCR beta chains associated with cytomegalovirus. In vitro tests confirmed that a few of the cytomegalovirus-associated TCR beta chains recognize cytomegalovirus antigens. The authors suggested that the approach could potentially be generalized to other disease states and immunological phenotypes. A further reported finding was that TCR beta sequences accurately predicted the HLA-A and HLA-B alleles for most subjects in the first cohort. Most TCR sequences were seen in very few donors, while some public TCRs were found in many individuals. Compared with equally common non-associated chains, HLA-associated TCR beta chains in a later analysis were more clonally expanded and had lower generation probabilities. In a later analysis, most CMV-associated TCR beta chains were found to appear HLA-restricted, with HLA associations seemingly driven largely by CMV exposure. Correlated functional status among segregating V segments might be attributable to linkage disequilibrium, but an unknown experimental factor could not be ruled out. Roughly uniform sequencing depth across donors was assumed in presence/absence analyses, although this assumption may not hold. In a later analysis, TCR association rates were found to vary across HLA loci, with the most associated TCRs seen for DRB1 alleles and the fewest for HLA-C alleles. For the cohort, immune exposure information was limited to CMV serostatus. About 17 rarely observed V segments, including chromosome 9 orphons, were excluded from the earlier analysis of 550 to 700 of the donors because counts were too low. The classifier was reported to diagnose cytomegalovirus status with high specificity and sensitivity in both the original and validation cohorts. In a later analysis, some 18,000 TCR beta sequences were associated with specific HLA alleles at a false discovery rate of 0.05. According to a later genetic analysis, donors in an Asian-associated ancestry cluster had fewer N-insertions in productive TCRs than the approximately 650-donor mean. An association between a missense DCLRE1C variant and V-gene and J-gene trimming of TCR beta chains was found in a later genetic analysis and replicated in an independent cohort. Only TCR beta chains were sequenced in this cohort, and the absence of alpha or paired-chain data limited detectable features. A group of highly shared sequence variants was considered likely to be a technical artifact of the sequencing pipeline. When HLA alleles, especially DR and DQ, strongly co-occurred, TCR associations were difficult to assign to individual alleles. Several of the top co-occurrence clusters appeared to be linked to parvovirus B19, influenza, CMV and Epstein-Barr virus, according to a later analysis.

In total, more than 500 healthy bone marrow donors made up the cohort. Cohort members were all nominally healthy when sampled, although unrecorded immune exposures were likely present. The donor tested CMV seronegative and was one of the 352 seronegative cohort members. A peripheral blood sample was provided by each donor, and peripheral blood mononuclear cells were used for TCR beta sequencing. The Qiagen DNeasy Blood Extraction Kit was used to extract genomic DNA from the blood cell samples. The library relied on the immunoSEQ multiplex PCR assay. For the multiplex PCR, a mixture combining 60 forward primers for TCR Vbeta segments and 13 reverse primers for TCR Jbeta segments was used. Amplification of the CDR3 region of rearranged TCR beta genes was performed with a multiplex PCR assay on genomic DNA. On the Illumina HiSeq System, the amplified TCR beta libraries were sequenced as 87-base-pair reads. The study's own analysis went as follows. A later analysis tallied roughly 78 million unique TCR beta chains across the 666 repertoires, and roughly 11 million of those chains were shared by two or more donors. Raw reads were error-corrected and collapsed into unique sequences with a nearest-neighbor algorithm that merged closely related sequences to remove PCR and sequencing errors. V, D and J gene segments were assigned by aligning CDR3 sequences to IMGT reference sequences. Each retained sequence needed at least a six-nucleotide match to both a V gene segment and a J gene segment. Rearrangements were classified as productive when the CDR3 lacked stop codons and remained in frame with V and J, and all other rearrangements were classified as non-productive. CDR3 was defined according to IMGT convention as the region running from the second conserved V-encoded cysteine to the conserved J-encoded phenylalanine. The earlier analysis of 500 to 750 of the donors excluded any sequence lacking an unambiguous match to a single V gene segment. An earlier analysis of under 750 of the donors called V segments functional above 56.7% productive rearrangements and segregating when the between-donor standard deviation exceeded 5%. A statistical classification framework was built to diagnose cytomegalovirus status from the catalog of TCR beta chain sequences. V and J gene assignment, in a later analysis, came from comparing TCR nucleotide sequences with IMGT/GENE-DB human TR gene sequences. Using the TCRdist pipeline, a later analysis assigned CDR3 sequences along with most-parsimonious VDJ recombination scenarios. In a later analysis, each TCR beta chain was defined by its CDR3 amino acid sequence together with its V-gene family, and reads lacking a unique V-gene family were excluded. As a way to deal with suspected cross-contamination and a sequencing artifact, a later analysis dropped 500 to 700 nucleotide sequences that were highly shared and had low generation probability. In a later analysis, a clonal expansion index for each public chain was calculated from normalized within-repertoire ranks of inferred template counts. In a later analysis, generation probabilities were computed using a VDJ recombination model fitted to out-of-frame rearrangements, and the results were checked against IGoR. A later analysis scored TCR-TCR, TCR-HLA and TCR-CMV co-occurrence with hypergeometric tests, applying a repertoire-size bias correction to TCR pairs. False discovery rates were estimated in a later analysis by permuting HLA or CMV assignments 20 times. In a later analysis, co-occurring TCRs were grouped with DBSCAN, and TCRdist sequence similarity was added when clustering was performed within HLA-allele-positive subsets. For co-occurrence clustering, repertoires with fewer than 30,000 or more than 120,000 public chains were excluded, along with roughly 5 repertoires with anomalous nucleotide sharing. The table comes from immuneACCESS by way of TCRdb, which keeps in-frame sequences with V and J called. Part of the clones is missing from these tables; in studies checked, under half for an unresolved V gene and the rest for unknown reasons. V and J calls and clone size are as listed in that table; D and trimming were resolved from the DNA. The sample table shows under 55,000 clones, and approximately 70% are seen once. In total, the top ten clones hold 3% of the sample.

Sequencing was performed on PBMCs. This clonotype was obtained from a young man in good health and CMV-seronegative.

The CDR3 protein sequence reads: CASSDPRTGPYGYTF. The sequenced DNA is TGTGCCAGCAGTGACCCCAGGACAGGGCCATATGGCTACACCTTC. The V gene is TRBV25-1 and the J gene is TRBJ1-2; 8 central bases correspond to TRBD1. The germline V and J ends show losses of 3 bases and 5 bases respectively, and no gene match explains 8 bases of the junction. Looking up the germline V gene yields CDR1 MGHDK and CDR2 SYGVNS. CDR3 length: 15 amino acids, cysteine to phenylalanine. The only DNA kept is the CDR3, 45 bases in frame from the first base.